These 17 T cell receptor beta chains originate from one sample sequenced in a study of technical replicates of blood from a few donors. Sequenced by immunoSEQ multiplex PCR; TCRdb stores in-frame clones only, minus some. The sample contains over 60,000 clones, just over 90% of which appear only once. Material for sequencing was T cells isolated from PBMCs. Receptors originate from a human donor in good health.

This rearrangement joins TRBV4-2 to TRBJ2-5; 8 nucleotides align to TRBD1. The V and J ends lost 0 bases and 6 bases, in that order; junction bases with no gene match: 12. This CDR3 comprises 17 residues. Germline V gene lookup returns CDR1 LGHNA and CDR2 YNFKEQ. DNA of the CDR3: TGTGCCAGCAGCCAAGATGAGGGAGCAGGGGGCAGGAAGACCCAGTACTTC. The encoded protein is CASSQDEGAGGRKTQYF.

This clone was seen once. This chain uses TRBV2 with TRBJ2-2; no reliable D call. Germline assignment: CDR1 SNHLY and CDR2 FYNNEI. Trimming removed 6 bases from V and 0 bases from J, with 14 bases in between. The CDR3 totals 16 residues. CDR3 sequence reads: CASSENRLANTGELFF. DNA for the CDR3: TGTGCCAGCAGCGAGAACCGTCTAGCGAACACCGGGGAGCTGTTTTTT.

The chain uses TRBV11-3 and TRBJ2-2; TRBD2 matches at 7 bases. Germline CDR1 is SGHNT and CDR2 is YENEEA. Trimming removed 2 bases from V and 0 bases from J; junction bases left unmatched: 0. The CDR3 spans 15 residues. The CDR3 DNA reads TGTGCCAGCAGCTTACTAGCGGCGAACACCGGGGAGCTGTTTTTT. Protein sequence: CASSLLAANTGELFF.

This chain links TRBV7-8 with TRBJ1-5, with 10 bases identical to TRBD1. With V trimmed by 2 bases and J by 6 bases, 7 bases remained unmatched. The CDR3 sequence is 16 residues long. Per the germline V gene, CDR1 is SGHVS and CDR2 is FQNEAQ. This CDR3 reads CASSLSPTGGGQPQHF. Written as DNA, the CDR3 is TGTGCCAGCAGCTTATCGCCGACAGGGGGCGGTCAGCCCCAGCATTTT.

The V and J genes are TRBV19 and TRBJ1-2, with a possible D match to TRBD1 (5 bases). The CDR3 sequence is 15 residues long. The ends were cut back, 7 bases at V and 3 bases at J, with 18 bases in the middle. Germline assignment: CDR1 LNHDA and CDR2 SQIVND (reference sequence). The CDR3 here is CASKAEGRGYYGYTF. The CDR3 DNA reads TGTGCCAGTAAAGCGGAGGGGCGCGGGTACTATGGCTACACCTTC.

V usage is TRBV27 and J usage is TRBJ1-2, with D unclear. This CDR3 is built from 15 residues. Germline V gives CDR1 MNHEY, CDR2 SMNVEV (reference sequence). Deletions cut 0 bases from V and 10 bases from J, with 18 bases between. The CDR3 DNA follows: TGTGCCAGCAGTTTATCATCCGGGAGAGGCGACCTCTACACCTTC. Protein: CASSLSSGRGDLYTF.

V and J are TRBV6-6 and TRBJ1-5; no firm D call. CDR3 length equals 14 residues. V was cut by 3 bases and J by 0 bases, with 6 bases left in between. Germline V lookup: CDR1 MNHNY, CDR2 SVGAGI (reference sequence). The CDR3 DNA is TGTGCCAGCAGTTATGTAAATAGCAATCAGCCCCAGCATTTT. It codes for CASSYVNSNQPQHF.

This clone has just one count. The chain uses TRBV5-1 and TRBJ2-1; maybe TRBD2 (6 bases). The CDR3 sequence is 16 residues long. Germline V gene sequence: CDR1 SGHRS, CDR2 YFSETQ. Trimming stripped 0 bases from V and 0 bases from J, with 10 bases between. CDR3 DNA: TGCGCCAGCAGCTTGGCTAGCGTAAGCTCCTACAATGAGCAGTTCTTC. The encoded protein is CASSLASVSSYNEQFF.

The chain joins TRBV5-4 to TRBJ1-1; D call uncertain. CDR3 length: 14 amino acids. Germline V gene lookup returns CDR1 SGHNT and CDR2 YYREEE (reference sequence). The V and J ends lost 3 bases and 1 base respectively, with 10 bases between them. The CDR3, as DNA: TGTGCCAGCAGCTCTGGTTCGGGGAACACTGAAGCTTTCTTT. It is translated as CASSSGSGNTEAFF.

This chain's CDR3 is CASSPGTSNEQYF. CDR3 coding DNA: TGTGCCAGCAGCCCCGGGACTAGTAACGAGCAGTACTTC. This chain connects TRBV27 to TRBJ2-7, with 8 bases that match TRBD2. The CDR3 has 13 residues. Unmatched junction bases numbered 6, after V lost 6 bases and J lost 5 bases. Germline assignment: CDR1 MNHEY and CDR2 SMNVEV (reference sequence).

The chain has TRBV4-2 and TRBJ2-7; tentative D call: TRBD1 (5 bases). Per the germline V gene, CDR1 is LGHNA and CDR2 is YNFKEQ. This CDR3 contains 15 residues. With 0 bases removed from V and 3 bases from J, the gap between germline ends came to 12 bases. CDR3 coding DNA: TGTGCCAGCAGCCAAGACAGGGTGTTCGGCTACGAGCAGTACTTC. Translation gives CASSQDRVFGYEQYF.

The chain couples TRBV4-2 to TRBJ1-1; tentatively, D is TRBD1 (6 bases). Deletions cut 2 bases from V and 4 bases from J, with 14 bases between. The CDR3 is made up of 15 amino acids. Per germline, CDR1 LGHNA and CDR2 YNFKEQ. CDR3 loop: CASSQNGQYLTEAFF. Here the CDR3 DNA reads TGTGCCAGCAGCCAAAATGGACAGTATCTCACTGAAGCTTTCTTT.

This clone was seen once. The junction shows a germline mismatch at one end, possibly a read error. The chain combines TRBV7-7 with TRBJ2-3, with 7 bases identical to TRBD2. Germline V gene data show CDR1 as SSHAT and CDR2 as FNYEAQ (reference sequence). This CDR3 contains 15 residues. The CDR3 DNA sequence: TGTGCTAGCAGCTTAAAGCGGGGAGCCACAGATACGCAGTATTTT. Translating gives CASSLKRGATDTQYF.

There are a few counts of this clone. The chain combines TRBV14 with TRBJ1-1; tentative D call: TRBD1 (6 bases). CDR1 is SGHDN and CDR2 is FVKESK in the germline V gene. V was cut by 5 bases and J by 5 bases, with 15 bases left in between. The CDR3 is 14 amino acids. The CDR3 region is CASSVSRGRTEAFF. Written as DNA, the CDR3 is TGTGCCAGCAGCGTTAGCAGGGGCAGAACTGAAGCTTTCTTT.

J is TRBJ2-7 and V is TRBV18; 7 nucleotides agree with TRBD1. Germline V gene lookup returns CDR1 KGHSH and CDR2 LQKENI. The CDR3 has 16 residues. V was clipped by 3 bases and J by 3 bases; unmatched bases: 11. The CDR3 loop is CASSPGTATLGYEQYF. The DNA of the CDR3 is TGTGCCAGCTCACCTGGGACAGCCACATTGGGCTACGAGCAGTACTTC. The full variable domain, in which reference TRBV18 and TRBJ2-7 provide the parts outside the CDR3, is NAGVMQNPRHLVRRRGQEARLRCSPMKGHSHVYWYRQLPEEGLKFMVYLQKENIIDESGMPKERFSAEFPKEGPSILRIQQVVRGDSAAYFCASSPGTATLGYEQYFGPGTRLTVT.

V and J are TRBV10-2 and TRBJ1-3; 9 nucleotides agree with TRBD1. J was trimmed by 8 bases and V by 8 bases; bases with no gene match: 10. Germline CDR1 reads WSHSY; CDR2 reads SAAADI. There are 14 residues in the CDR3. The CDR3 here is CASGKGQGVDTIYF. CDR3 nucleotide sequence: TGCGCCAGCGGCAAGGGACAGGGTGTGGACACCATATATTTT.

The chain uses TRBV7-8 and TRBJ2-5, with 12 bases lining up with TRBD2. Germline values: CDR1 SGHVS, CDR2 FQNEAQ. J gave up 5 bases and V 1 base, and 14 bases lay outside the gene matches. CDR3 size: 19 residues. DNA of the CDR3: TGTGCCAGCAGCTTAGAATCATGGCTAGCGGGAGGGACGGGGGAGACCCAGTACTTC. This encodes CASSLESWLAGGTGETQYF. The full variable domain, in which reference TRBV7-8 and TRBJ2-5 provide the parts outside the CDR3, is GAGVSQSPRYKVAKRGQDVALRCDPISGHVSLFWYQQALGQGPEFLTYFQNEAQLDKSGLPSDRFFAERPEGSVSTLKIQRTQQEDSAVYLCASSLESWLAGGTGETQYFGPGTRLLVL.